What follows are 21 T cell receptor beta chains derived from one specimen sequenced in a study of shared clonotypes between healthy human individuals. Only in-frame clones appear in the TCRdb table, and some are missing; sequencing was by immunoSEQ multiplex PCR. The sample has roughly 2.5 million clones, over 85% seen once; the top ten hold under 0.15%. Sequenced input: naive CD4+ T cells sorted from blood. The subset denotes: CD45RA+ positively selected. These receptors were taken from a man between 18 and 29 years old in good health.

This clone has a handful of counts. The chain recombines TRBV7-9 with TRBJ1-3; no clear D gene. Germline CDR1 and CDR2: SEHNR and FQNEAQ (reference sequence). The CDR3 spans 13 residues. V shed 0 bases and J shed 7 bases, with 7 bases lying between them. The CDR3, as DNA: TGTGCCAGCAGCTTAGCGGGCAGCAACACCATATATTTT. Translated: CASSLAGSNTIYF.

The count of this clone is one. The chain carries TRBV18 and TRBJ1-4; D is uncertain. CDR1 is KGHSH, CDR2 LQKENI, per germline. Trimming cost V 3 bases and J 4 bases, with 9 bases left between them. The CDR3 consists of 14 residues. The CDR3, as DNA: TGTGCCAGCTCACCCCTACCGAATAATGAAAAACTGTTTTTT. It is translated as CASSPLPNNEKLFF.

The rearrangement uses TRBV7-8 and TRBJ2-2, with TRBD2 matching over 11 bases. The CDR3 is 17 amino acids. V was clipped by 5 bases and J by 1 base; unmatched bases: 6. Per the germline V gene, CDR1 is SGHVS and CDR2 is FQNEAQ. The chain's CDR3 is CASSPRTSGLNTGELFF. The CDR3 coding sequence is TGTGCCAGCAGCCCCCGGACTAGCGGGCTGAACACCGGGGAGCTGTTTTTT.

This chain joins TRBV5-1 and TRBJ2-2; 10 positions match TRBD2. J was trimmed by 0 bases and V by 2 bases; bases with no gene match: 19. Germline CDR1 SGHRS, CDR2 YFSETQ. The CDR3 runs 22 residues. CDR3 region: CASSFTLGSGRGPIANTGELFF. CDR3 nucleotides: TGCGCCAGCAGCTTCACGTTGGGCAGCGGGAGGGGACCGATCGCGAACACCGGGGAGCTGTTTTTT.

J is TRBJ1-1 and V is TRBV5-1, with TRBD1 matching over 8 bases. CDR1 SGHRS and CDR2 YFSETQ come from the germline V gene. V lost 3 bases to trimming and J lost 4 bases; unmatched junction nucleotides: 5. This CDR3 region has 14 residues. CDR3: CASSYDRGGTEAFF. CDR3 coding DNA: TGCGCCAGCAGCTACGACAGGGGAGGCACTGAAGCTTTCTTT.

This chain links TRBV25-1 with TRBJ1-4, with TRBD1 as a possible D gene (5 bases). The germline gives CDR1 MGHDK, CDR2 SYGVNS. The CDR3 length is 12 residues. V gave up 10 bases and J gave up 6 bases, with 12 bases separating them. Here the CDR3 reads CATRWGDEKLFF. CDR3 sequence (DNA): TGTGCCACCCGGTGGGGGGATGAAAAACTGTTTTTT.

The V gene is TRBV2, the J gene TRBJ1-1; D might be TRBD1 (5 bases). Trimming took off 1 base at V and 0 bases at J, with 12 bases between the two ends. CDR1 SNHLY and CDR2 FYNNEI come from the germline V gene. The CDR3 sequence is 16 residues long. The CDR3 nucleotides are TGTGCCAGCAGTGAAGACAGGTTGATAATGAACACTGAAGCTTTCTTT. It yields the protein CASSEDRLIMNTEAFF.

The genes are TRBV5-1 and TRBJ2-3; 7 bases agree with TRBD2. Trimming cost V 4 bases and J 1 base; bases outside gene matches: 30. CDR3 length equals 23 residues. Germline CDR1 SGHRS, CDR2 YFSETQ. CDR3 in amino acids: CASSPTFLTGALSGGLGTDTQYF. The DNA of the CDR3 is TGCGCCAGCAGCCCTACCTTCCTGACTGGGGCGTTGTCGGGAGGTCTGGGCACAGATACGCAGTATTTT.

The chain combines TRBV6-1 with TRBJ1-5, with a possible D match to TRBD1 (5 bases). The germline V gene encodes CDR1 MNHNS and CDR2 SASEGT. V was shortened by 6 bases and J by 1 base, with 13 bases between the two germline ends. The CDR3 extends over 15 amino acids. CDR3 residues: CASRRGTESNQPQHF. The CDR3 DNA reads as TGTGCCAGCAGGAGAGGGACGGAGAGCAATCAGCCCCAGCATTTT.

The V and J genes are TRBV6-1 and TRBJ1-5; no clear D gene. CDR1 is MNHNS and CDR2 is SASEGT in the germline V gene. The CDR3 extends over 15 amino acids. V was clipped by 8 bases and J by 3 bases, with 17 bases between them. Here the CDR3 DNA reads TGTGCCAGCCGGCTAGAACTAGATCTCAATCAGCCCCAGCATTTT. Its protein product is CASRLELDLNQPQHF.

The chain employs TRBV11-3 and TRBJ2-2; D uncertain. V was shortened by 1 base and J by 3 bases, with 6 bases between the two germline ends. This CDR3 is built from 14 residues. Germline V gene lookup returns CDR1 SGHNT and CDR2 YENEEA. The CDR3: CASSLVSYTGELFF. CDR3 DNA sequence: TGTGCCAGCAGCTTAGTGTCCTACACCGGGGAGCTGTTTTTT.

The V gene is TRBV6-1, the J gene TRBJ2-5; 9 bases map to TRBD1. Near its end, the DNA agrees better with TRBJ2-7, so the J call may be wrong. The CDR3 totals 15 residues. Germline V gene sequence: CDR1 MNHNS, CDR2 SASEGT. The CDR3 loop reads CASSYRDRDFYEQYF. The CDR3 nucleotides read TGTGCCAGCAGCTACCGGGACAGGGATTTCTACGAGCAGTACTTC.

The CDR3 region is CASSIGQYSNQPQHF. CDR3 in DNA: TGTGCCAGCAGCATCGGGCAGTATAGCAATCAGCCCCAGCATTTT. The J gene is TRBJ1-5, the V gene TRBV11-2; no firm D call. The V end was cut by 5 bases, the J end by 0 bases, with 11 bases between. Germline V gene data show CDR1 as SGHAT and CDR2 as FQNNGV. The CDR3 extends over 15 amino acids.

The CDR3 here is CASSLAAGGNQETQYF. The CDR3 nucleotides read TGCGCCAGCAGCTTGGCAGCCGGGGGGAACCAAGAGACCCAGTACTTC. The chain uses TRBV5-1 and TRBJ2-5; 7 nucleotides agree with TRBD2. This CDR3 is 16 amino acids long. The trim removed 0 bases at V and 0 bases at J, leaving 5 bases unmatched. Germline CDR1 and CDR2: SGHRS and YFSETQ. The full variable domain, in which reference TRBV5-1 and TRBJ2-5 provide the parts outside the CDR3, is KAGVTQTPRYLIKTRGQQVTLSCSPISGHRSVSWYQQTPGQGLQFLFEYFSETQRNKGNFPGRFSGRQFSNSRSEMNVSTLELGDSALYLCASSLAAGGNQETQYFGPGTRLLVL.

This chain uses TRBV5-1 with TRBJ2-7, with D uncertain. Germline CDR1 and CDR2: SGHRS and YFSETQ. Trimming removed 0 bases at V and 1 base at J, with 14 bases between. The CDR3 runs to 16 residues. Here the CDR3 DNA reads TGCGCCAGCAGCTTGGCTCCCCCAGCTGGGTCCTACGAGCAGTACTTC. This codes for CASSLAPPAGSYEQYF.

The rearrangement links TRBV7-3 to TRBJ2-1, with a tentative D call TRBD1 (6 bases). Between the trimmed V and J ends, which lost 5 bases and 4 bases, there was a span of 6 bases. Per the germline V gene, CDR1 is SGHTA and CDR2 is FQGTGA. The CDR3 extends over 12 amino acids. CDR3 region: CASSGQYNEQFF. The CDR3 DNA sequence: TGTGCCAGCAGCGGACAGTACAATGAGCAGTTCTTC.

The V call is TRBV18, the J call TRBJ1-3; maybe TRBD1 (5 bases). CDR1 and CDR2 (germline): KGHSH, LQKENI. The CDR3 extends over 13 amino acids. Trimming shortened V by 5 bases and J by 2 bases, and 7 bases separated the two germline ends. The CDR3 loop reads CASSTGAGNTIYF. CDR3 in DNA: TGTGCCAGCTCAACAGGCGCTGGAAACACCATATATTTT.

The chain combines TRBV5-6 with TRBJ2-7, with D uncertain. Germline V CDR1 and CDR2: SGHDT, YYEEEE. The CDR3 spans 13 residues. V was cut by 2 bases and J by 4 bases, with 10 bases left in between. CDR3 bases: TGTGCCAGCAGCTTACCCCCGGGTTACGAGCAGTACTTC. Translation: CASSLPPGYEQYF.

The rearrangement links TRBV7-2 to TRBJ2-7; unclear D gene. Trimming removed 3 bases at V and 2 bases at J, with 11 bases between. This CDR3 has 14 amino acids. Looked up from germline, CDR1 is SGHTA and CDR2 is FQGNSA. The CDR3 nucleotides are TGTGCCAGCAGCTTTAGTTCAGACGCCTACGAGCAGTACTTC. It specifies CASSFSSDAYEQYF.

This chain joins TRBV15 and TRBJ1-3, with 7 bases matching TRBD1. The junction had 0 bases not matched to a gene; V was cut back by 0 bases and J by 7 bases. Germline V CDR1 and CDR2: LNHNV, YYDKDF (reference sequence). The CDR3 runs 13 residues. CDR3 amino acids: CATSRDRGNTIYF. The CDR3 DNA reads TGTGCCACCAGCAGAGACAGGGGGAACACCATATATTTT.

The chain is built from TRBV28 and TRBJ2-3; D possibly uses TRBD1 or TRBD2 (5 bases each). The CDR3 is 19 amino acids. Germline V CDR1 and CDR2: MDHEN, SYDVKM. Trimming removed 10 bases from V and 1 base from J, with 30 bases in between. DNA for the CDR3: TGTGCCACCACCACGTTTTGGGCAGGGTCGGACTGGGGCACAGATACGCAGTATTTT. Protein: CATTTFWAGSDWGTDTQYF.